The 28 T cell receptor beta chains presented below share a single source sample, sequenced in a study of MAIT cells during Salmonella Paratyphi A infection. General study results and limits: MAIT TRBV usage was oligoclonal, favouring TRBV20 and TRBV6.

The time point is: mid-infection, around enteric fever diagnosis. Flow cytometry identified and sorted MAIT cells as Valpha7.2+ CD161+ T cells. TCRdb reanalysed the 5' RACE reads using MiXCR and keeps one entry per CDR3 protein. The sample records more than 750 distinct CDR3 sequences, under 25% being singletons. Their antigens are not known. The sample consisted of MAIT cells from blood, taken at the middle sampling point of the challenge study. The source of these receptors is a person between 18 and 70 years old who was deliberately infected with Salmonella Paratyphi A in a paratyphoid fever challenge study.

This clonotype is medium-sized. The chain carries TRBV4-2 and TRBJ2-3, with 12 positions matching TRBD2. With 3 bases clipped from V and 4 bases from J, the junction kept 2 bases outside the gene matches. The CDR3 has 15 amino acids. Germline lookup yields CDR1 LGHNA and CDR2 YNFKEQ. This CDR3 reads CASSQTSGSPDTQYF. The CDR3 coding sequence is TGTGCCAGCAGCCAGACTAGCGGGAGCCCAGATACGCAGTATTTT.

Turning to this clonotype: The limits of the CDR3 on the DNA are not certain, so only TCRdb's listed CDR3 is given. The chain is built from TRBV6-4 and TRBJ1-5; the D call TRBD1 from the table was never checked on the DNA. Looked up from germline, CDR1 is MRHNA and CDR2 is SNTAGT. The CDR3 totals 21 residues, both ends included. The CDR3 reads CASFYICSASVVQGSNQPQHF.

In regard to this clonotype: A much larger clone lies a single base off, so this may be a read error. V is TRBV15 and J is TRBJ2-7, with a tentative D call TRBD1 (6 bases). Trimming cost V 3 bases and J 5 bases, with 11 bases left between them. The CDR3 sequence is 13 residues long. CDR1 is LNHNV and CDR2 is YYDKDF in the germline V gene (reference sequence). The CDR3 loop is CATSRDSPHEQYF. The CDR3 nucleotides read TGTGCCACCAGCAGGGACAGTCCCCACGAGCAGTACTTC.

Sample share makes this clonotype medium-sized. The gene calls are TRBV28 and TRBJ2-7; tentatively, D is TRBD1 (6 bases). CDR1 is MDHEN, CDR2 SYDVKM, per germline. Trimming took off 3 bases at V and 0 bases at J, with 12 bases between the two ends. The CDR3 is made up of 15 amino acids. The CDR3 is CASSLPEDSSYEQYF. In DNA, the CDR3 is TGTGCCAGCAGTTTGCCCGAGGACAGCTCCTACGAGCAGTACTTC.

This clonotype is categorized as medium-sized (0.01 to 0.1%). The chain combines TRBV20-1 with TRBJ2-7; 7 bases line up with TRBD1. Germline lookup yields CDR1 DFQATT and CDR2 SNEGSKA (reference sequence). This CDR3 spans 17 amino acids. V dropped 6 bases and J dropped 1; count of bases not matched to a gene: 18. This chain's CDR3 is CSAWVDTGTEFSYEQYF. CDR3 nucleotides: TGCAGTGCATGGGTCGATACCGGGACAGAGTTTTCCTACGAGCAGTACTTC.

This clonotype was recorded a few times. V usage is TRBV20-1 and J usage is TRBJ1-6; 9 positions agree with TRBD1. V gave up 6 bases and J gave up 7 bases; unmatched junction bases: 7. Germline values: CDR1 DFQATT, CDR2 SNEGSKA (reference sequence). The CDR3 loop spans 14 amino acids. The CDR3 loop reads CSAPTGGENSPLHF. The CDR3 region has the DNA TGCAGTGCCCCGACAGGGGGGGAAAATTCACCCCTCCACTTT.

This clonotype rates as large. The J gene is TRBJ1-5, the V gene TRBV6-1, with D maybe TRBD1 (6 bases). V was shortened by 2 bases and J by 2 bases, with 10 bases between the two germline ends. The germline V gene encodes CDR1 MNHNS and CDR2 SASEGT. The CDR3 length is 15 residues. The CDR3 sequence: CASSEWSGGNQPQHF. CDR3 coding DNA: TGTGCCAGCAGTGAATGGTCAGGGGGCAATCAGCCCCAGCATTTT.

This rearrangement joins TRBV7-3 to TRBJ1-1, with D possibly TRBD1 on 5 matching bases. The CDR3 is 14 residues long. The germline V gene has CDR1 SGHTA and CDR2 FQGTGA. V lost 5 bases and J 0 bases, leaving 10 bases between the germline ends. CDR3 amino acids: CASSPGSMNTEAFF. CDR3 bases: TGTGCCAGCAGCCCAGGGAGTATGAACACTGAAGCTTTCTTT.

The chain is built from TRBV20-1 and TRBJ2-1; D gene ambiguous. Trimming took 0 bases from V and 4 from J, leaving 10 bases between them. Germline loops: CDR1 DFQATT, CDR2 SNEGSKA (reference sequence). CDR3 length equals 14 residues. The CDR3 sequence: CSARDTFEYNEQFF. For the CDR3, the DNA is TGCAGTGCTAGAGATACGTTCGAGTACAATGAGCAGTTCTTC.

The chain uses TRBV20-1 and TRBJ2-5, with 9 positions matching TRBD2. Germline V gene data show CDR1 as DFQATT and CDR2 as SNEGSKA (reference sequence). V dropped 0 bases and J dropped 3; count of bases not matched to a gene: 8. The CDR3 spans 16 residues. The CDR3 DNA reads TGCAGTGCTAGAGATCTGCGGGGGGGGGATAAAGAGACCCAGTACTTC. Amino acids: CSARDLRGGDKETQYF.

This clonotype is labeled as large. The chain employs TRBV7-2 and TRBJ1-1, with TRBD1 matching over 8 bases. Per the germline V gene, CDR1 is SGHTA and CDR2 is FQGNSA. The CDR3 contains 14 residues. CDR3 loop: CAAGGFRGLSEAFF. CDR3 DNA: TGTGCAGCGGGTGGGTTCAGGGGGCTTTCTGAAGCTTTCTTT.

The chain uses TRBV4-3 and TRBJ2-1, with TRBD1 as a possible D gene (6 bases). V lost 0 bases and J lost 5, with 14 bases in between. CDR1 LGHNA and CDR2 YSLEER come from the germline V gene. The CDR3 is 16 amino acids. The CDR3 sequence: CASSQETGSGDNEQFF. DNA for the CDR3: TGCGCCAGCAGCCAAGAGACAGGCTCTGGGGACAATGAGCAGTTCTTC.

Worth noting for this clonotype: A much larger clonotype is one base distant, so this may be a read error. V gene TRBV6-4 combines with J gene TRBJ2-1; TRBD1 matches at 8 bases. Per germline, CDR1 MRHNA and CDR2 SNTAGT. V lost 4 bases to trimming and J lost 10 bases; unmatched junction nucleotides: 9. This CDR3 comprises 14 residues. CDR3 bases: TGTGCCAGCAGTGCCGGGACAGGCGCCAAGGAGCAGTTCTTC. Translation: CASSAGTGAKEQFF.

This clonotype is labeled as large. The CDR3 DNA is TGTGCCTGGGGGGGACCCCGTGGCTACACCTTC. It specifies CAWGGPRGYTF. The rearrangement links TRBV30 to TRBJ1-2, with D perhaps matching TRBD1 (5 bases). Germline V gives CDR1 GTSNPN, CDR2 SVGIG (reference sequence). The CDR3 runs 11 residues. V lost 5 bases, J lost 7 bases, and 11 bases lay in between.

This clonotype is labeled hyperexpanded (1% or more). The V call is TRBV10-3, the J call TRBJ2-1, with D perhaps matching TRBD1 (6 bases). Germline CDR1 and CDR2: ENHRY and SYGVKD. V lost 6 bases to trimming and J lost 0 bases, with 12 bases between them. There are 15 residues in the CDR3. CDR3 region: CAISETGSSYNEQFF. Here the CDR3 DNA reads TGTGCCATCAGCGAAACAGGGAGCTCCTACAATGAGCAGTTCTTC.

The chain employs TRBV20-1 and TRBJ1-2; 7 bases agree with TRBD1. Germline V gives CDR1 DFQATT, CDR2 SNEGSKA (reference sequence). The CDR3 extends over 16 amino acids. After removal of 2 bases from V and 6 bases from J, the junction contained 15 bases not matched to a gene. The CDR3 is CSARRDLAQGDDGYTF. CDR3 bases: TGCAGTGCTAGAAGAGATCTAGCGCAGGGGGATGATGGCTACACCTTC.

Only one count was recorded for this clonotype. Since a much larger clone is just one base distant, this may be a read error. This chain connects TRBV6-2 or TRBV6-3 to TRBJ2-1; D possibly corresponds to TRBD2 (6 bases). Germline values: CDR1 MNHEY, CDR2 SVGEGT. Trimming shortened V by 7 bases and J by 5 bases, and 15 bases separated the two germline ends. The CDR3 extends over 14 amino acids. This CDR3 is CASNGGESHNEQFF. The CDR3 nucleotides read TGTGCCAGCAACGGCGGGGAGTCCCACAATGAGCAGTTCTTC.

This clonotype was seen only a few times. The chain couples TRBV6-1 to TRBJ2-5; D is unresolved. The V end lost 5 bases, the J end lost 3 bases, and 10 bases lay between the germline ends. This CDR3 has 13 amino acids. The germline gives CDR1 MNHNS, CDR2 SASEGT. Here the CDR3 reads CASSRSAEETQYF. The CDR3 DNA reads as TGTGCCAGCAGTCGGTCAGCAGAAGAGACCCAGTACTTC.

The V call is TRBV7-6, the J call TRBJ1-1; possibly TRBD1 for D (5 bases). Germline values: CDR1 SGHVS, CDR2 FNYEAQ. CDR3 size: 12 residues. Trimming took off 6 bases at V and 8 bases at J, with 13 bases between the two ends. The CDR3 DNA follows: TGTGCCAGCAGGCCAGGCGGGGCCGAAGCTTTCTTT. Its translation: CASRPGGAEAFF.

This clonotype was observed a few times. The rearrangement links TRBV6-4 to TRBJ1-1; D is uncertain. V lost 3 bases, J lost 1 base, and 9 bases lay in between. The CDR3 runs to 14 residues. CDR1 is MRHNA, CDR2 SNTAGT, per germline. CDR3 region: CASSESPANTEAFF. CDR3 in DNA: TGTGCCAGCAGTGAATCGCCGGCGAACACTGAAGCTTTCTTT.

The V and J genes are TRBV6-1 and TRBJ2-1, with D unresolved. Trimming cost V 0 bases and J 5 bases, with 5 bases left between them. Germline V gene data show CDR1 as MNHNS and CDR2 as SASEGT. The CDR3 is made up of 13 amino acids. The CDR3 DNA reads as TGTGCCAGCAGTGAAGCGCAGCACAATGAGCAGTTCTTC. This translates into CASSEAQHNEQFF.

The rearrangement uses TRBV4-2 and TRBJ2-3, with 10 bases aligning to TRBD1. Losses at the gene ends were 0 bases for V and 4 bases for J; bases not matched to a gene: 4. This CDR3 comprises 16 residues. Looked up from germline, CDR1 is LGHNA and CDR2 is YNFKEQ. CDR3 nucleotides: TGTGCCAGCAGCCAAGAGGCGACAGGGGGCCCAGATACGCAGTATTTT. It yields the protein CASSQEATGGPDTQYF.

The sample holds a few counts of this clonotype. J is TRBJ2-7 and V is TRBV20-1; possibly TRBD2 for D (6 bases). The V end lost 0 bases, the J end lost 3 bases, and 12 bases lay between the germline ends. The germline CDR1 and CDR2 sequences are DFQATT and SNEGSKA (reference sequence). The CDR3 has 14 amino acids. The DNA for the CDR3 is TGCAGTGCTAGAGATCCGGCTAGCGACTACGAGCAGTACTTC. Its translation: CSARDPASDYEQYF.

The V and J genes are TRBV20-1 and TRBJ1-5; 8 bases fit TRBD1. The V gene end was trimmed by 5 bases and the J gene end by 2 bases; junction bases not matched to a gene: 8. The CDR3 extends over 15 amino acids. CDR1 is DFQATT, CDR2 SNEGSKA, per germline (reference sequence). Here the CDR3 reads CSAHPGQGGNQPQHF. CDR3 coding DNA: TGCAGTGCTCATCCAGGACAGGGAGGCAATCAGCCCCAGCATTTT.

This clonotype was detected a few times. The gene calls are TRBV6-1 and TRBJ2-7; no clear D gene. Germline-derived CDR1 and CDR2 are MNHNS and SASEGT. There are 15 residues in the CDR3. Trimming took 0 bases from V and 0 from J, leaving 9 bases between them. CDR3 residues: CASSEAVESSYEQYF. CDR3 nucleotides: TGTGCCAGCAGTGAAGCCGTAGAGAGCTCCTACGAGCAGTACTTC.

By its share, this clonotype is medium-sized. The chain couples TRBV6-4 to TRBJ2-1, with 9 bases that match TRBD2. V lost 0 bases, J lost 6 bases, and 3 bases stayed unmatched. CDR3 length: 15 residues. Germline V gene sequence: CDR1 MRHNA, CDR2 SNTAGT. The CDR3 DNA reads TGTGCCAGCAGTGACTCTGGGACTAGCCCCAATGAGCAGTTCTTC. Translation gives CASSDSGTSPNEQFF.

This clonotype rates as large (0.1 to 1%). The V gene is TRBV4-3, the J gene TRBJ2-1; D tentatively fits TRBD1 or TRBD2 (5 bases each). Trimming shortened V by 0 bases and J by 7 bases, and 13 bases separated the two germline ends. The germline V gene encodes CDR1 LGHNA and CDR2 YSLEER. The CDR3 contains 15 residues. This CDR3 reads CASSQDAGTLNEQFF. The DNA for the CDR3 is TGCGCCAGCAGCCAAGACGCCGGGACCCTTAATGAGCAGTTCTTC.

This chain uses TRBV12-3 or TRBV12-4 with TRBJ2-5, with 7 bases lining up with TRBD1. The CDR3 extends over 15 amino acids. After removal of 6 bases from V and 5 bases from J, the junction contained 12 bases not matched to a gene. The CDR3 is CASRASGTVPETQYF. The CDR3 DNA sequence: TGTGCCAGCAGGGCATCCGGGACAGTTCCGGAGACCCAGTACTTC.